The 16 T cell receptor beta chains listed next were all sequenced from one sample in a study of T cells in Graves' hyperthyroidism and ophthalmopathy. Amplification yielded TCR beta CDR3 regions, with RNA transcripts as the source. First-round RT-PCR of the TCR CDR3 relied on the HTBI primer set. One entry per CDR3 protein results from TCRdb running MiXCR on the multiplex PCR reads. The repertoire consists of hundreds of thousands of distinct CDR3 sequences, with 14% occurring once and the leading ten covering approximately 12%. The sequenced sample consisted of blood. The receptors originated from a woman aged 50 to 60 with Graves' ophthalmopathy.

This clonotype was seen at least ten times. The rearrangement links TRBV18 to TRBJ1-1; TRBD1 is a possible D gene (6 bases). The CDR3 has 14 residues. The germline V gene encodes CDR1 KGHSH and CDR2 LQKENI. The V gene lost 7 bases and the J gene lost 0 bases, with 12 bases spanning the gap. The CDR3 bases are TGTGCCAGCTTAATCGACAGGTTGAACACTGAAGCTTTCTTT. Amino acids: CASLIDRLNTEAFF.

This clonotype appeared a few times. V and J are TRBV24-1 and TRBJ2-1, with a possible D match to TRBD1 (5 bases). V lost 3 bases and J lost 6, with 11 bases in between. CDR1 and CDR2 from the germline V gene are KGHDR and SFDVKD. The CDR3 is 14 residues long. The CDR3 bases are TGTGCCACCAGTGATCCAGGGCCCCTCAATGAGCAGTTCTTC. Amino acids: CATSDPGPLNEQFF.

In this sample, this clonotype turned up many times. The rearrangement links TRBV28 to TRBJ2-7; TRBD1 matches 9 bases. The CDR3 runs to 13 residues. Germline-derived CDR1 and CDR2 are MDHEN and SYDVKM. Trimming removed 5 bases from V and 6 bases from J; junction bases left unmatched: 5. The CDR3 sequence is CASSQSDRGEQYF. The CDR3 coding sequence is TGTGCCAGCAGTCAATCGGACAGGGGCGAGCAGTACTTC.

The CDR3 DNA reads as TGTGCCACCAAAATGGGACAGCCAGGACAAGAGACCCAGTACTTC. Its protein is CATKMGQPGQETQYF. The rearrangement joins TRBV15 to TRBJ2-5, with 7 bases aligning to TRBD1. V shed 7 bases and J 2 bases; nucleotides not matched to a gene: 10. From germline, CDR1 is LNHNV and CDR2 YYDKDF (reference sequence). The CDR3 sequence is 15 residues long.

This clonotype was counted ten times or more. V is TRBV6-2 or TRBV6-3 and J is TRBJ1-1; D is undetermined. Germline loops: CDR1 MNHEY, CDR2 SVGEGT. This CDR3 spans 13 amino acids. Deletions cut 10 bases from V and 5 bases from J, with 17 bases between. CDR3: CAIRAGQATEAFF. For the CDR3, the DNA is TGTGCCATACGAGCCGGGCAGGCAACTGAAGCTTTCTTT.

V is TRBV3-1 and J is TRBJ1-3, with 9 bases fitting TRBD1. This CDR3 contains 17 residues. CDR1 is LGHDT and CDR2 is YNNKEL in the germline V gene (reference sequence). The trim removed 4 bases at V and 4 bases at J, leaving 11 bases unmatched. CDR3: CASSPLTGTGFGNTIYF. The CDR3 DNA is TGTGCCAGCAGCCCCCTAACCGGGACAGGGTTCGGAAACACCATATATTTT.

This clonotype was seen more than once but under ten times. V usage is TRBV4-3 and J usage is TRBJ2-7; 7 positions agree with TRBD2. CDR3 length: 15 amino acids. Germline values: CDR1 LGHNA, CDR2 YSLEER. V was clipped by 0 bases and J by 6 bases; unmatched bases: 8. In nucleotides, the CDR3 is TGCGCCAGCAGCCAAGATCCGGGGGGAGGGGTCGAGCAGTACTTC. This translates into CASSQDPGGGVEQYF.

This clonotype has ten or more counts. The CDR3 loop is CASSFETGRYTF. In nucleotides, the CDR3 is TGCGCCAGCAGCTTTGAAACTGGTCGCTACACCTTC. The chain uses TRBV5-1 and TRBJ1-2; D not resolved. V was clipped by 2 bases and J by 9 bases, with 11 bases between them. The CDR3 totals 12 residues. CDR1 and CDR2 (germline): SGHRS, YFSETQ.

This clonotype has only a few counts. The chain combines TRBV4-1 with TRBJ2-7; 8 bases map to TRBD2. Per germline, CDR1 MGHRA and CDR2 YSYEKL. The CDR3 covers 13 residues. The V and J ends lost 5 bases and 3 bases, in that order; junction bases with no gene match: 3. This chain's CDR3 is CASSGAGGYEQYF. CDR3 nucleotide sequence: TGCGCCAGCAGCGGGGCGGGAGGCTACGAGCAGTACTTC.

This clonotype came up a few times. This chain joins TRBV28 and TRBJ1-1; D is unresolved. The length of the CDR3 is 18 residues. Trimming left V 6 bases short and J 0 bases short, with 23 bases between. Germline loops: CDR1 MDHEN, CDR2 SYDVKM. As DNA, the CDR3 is TGTGCCAGCAGGGCTGGCGTTTGGGGTCGGGGAATGAACACTGAAGCTTTCTTT. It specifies CASRAGVWGRGMNTEAFF.

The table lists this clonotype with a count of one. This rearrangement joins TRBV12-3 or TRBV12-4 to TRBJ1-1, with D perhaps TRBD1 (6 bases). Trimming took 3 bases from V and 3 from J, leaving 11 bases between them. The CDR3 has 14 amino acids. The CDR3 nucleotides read TGTGCCAGCAGTTTCCGGGGGGCGTACACTGAAGCTTTCTTT. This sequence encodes CASSFRGAYTEAFF.

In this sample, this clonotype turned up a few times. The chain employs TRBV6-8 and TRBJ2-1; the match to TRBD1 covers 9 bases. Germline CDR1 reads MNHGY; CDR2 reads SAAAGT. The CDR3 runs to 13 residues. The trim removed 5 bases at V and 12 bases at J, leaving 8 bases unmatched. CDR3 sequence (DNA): TGTGCCAGCAGTCGTCCCCGGGACAGGGCGCAGTTCTTC. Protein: CASSRPRDRAQFF.

CDR3 DNA: TGCGCCAGCAGCCAAGGGCAAACAAACCTATTGGGGGAGCAGTACTTC. It encodes CASSQGQTNLLGEQYF. V is TRBV4-3 and J is TRBJ2-7; D call uncertain. With 1 base removed from V and 7 bases from J, the gap between germline ends came to 20 bases. Germline V gene sequence: CDR1 LGHNA, CDR2 YSLEER. The CDR3 runs 16 residues.

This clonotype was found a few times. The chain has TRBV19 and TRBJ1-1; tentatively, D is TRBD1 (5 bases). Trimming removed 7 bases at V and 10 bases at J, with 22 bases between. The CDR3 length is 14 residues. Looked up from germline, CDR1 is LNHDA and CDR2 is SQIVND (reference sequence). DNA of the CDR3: TGTGCCAGTAATCCATCTATTGGGGGGAATACAGCTTTCTTT. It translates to CASNPSIGGNTAFF.

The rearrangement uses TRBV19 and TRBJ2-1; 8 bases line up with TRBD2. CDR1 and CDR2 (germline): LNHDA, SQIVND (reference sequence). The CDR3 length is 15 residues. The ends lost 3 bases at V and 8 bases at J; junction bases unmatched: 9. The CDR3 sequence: CASSIWSGSIDEQFF. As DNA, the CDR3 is TGTGCCAGTAGTATCTGGAGCGGGAGTATCGATGAGCAGTTCTTC.

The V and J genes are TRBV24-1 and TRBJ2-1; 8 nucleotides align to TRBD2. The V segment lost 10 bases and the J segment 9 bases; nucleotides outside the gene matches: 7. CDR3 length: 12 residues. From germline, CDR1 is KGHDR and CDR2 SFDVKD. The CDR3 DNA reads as TGTGCCACAACCGGGAGGGAGAGTGAGCAGTTCTTC. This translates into CATTGRESEQFF.